This T cell receptor (beta chain) was found in a study of shared clonotypes between healthy human individuals. General observations from the study: The naive CD4 repertoires of a few donors were compared, and 5% to 6.5% of clonotypes were shared.

CDR3 length: 13 residues. Germline CDR1 is ENHRY and CDR2 is SYGVKD. V lost 3 bases, J lost 2 bases, and 5 bases lay in between. Only in-frame clones appear in the TCRdb table, and some are missing; sequencing was by immunoSEQ multiplex PCR. The repertoire holds a few hundred thousand clones, with 96% as singletons. Together with CD45RO+ cells, CCR7-negative CD45RA+ TemRA cells were included in CD8 memory. About this clone: Antigen unknown.

The sequence was collected from a young man in good health. The sequenced sample was memory CD8+ T cells sorted from blood. Subset defined: CD45RO+ cells pooled with CCR7-negative TemRA cells. This rearrangement joins TRBV10-3 to TRBJ1-3; weak D call: TRBD1 (5 bases). The DNA of the CDR3 is TGTGCCATCAGTGACAGGGCTGGAAACACCATATATTTT. Encoded protein: CAISDRAGNTIYF.